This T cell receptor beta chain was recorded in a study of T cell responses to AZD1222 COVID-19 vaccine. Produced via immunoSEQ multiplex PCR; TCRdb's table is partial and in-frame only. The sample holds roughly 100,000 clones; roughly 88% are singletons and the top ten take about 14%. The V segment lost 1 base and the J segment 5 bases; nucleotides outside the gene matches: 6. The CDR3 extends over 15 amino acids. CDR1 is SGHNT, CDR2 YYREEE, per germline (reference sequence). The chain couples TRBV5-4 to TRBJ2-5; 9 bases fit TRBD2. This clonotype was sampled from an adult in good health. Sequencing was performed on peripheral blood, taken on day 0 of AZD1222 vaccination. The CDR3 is CASSLRGGGLETQYF. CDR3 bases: TGTGCCAGCAGCTTGCGCGGGGGGGGATTGGAGACCCAGTACTTC.